This note documents a single T cell receptor beta chain sequence. Looked up from germline, CDR1 is MGHRA and CDR2 is YSYEKL. V was shortened by 4 bases and J by 5 bases, with 26 bases between the two germline ends. There are 18 residues in the CDR3. Repertoires were generated with immunoSEQ multiplex PCR, while TCRdb's copy carries only in-frame clones and drops some. This table holds about 130,000 clones, about 82% found once. The entry originates in a study of blood T cell repertoires in COVID-19. The sample was peripheral blood. The receptor comes from a human donor in a cohort sampled during active COVID-19. The chain employs TRBV4-1 and TRBJ1-2; D possibly corresponds to TRBD1 (5 bases). This CDR3 is CASSRGVDRFQVAYGYTF. DNA for the CDR3: TGCGCCAGCAGCCGCGGGGTAGACAGATTCCAGGTCGCGTATGGCTACACCTTC.